This T cell receptor (beta chain) was identified in a study of T-cell memory formation after mild COVID-19 (dated by TCRdb to about 2021). Looking at the study overall: TCR sequence clusters from the two donors were found to be largely donor specific. In two donors, T-cell clones that expanded and contracted after mild COVID-19 were followed by sequencing TCRalpha and TCRbeta repertoires longitudinally. Two young, previously healthy adult volunteers made up the cohort, one male and one female. Paper-wide results and their limitations: The study included only a couple of mild cases, and larger cohorts that include severe cases with pre-infection samples were judged to be necessary. Clones contracting from day 15 to 85 had balanced CD4/CD8 phenotypes, while a second wave expanding from day 15 to 37 was biased towards CD4+. Contracting CD4+ clones were found mainly in CM and EM memory subsets, while CD8+ clones were enriched in EMRA. The detection of some responding clones in pre-infection memory suggests that pre-existing cross-reactive memory T cells joined the SARS-CoV-2 response. Whether the second-wave clones peaking on day 37 were SARS-CoV-2 specific was not confirmed.

Ficoll-Paque density gradient centrifugation was the method used to isolate PBMCs. This sample was sequenced with an Illumina NovaSeq 6000. TCRalpha and TCRbeta cDNA libraries were constructed by 5'RACE with constant-segment primers, with sample barcodes and unique molecular identifiers being introduced. Trizol reagent was used to extract RNA from every sample. The libraries were amplified in two PCR steps, and the second step added a second sample barcode and Illumina TruSeq adapters. Sequencing of the libraries was done on an Illumina NovaSeq, producing 2 x 150 bp paired-end reads. As for how the authors treated the data: Reads were demultiplexed and collapsed into UMI-guided consensus sequences with migec v1.2.7. Using mixcr v2.1.11, UMI consensuses were aligned to TRA and TRB V and J templates and then assembled into clonotypes. A clonotype was counted as expanded or contracted only when both edgeR and NoisET called the clonotype significant, with the noise models trained on biological replicates. For edgeR calls, the cutoffs were a false discovery rate-adjusted p below 0.01 and a log2 fold-change threshold of 1. PCA with hierarchical clustering of max-normalized trajectories of the 1000 most abundant clonotypes was used as exploratory dynamics analysis. The CD4 or CD8 phenotype of responding clones was assigned using the separately sequenced CD4+ and CD8+ repertoires. TCRdb redid the processing of the public reads, applying fastp at Q25 and MiXCR, and retained in-frame beta chains. For every CDR3 protein sequence, its rows merge into one entry that carries the most common genes and DNA. These V and J calls derive from TCRdb rather than the authors' analysis. For this sample there are 140,000 or so distinct CDR3 sequences; 15% to 20% appear just once. Of the sample, around 2.4% falls within the top ten clones.

Trimming takes 0 bases from V and 1 base from J, and the germline ends sit 10 bases apart. The germline V gene encodes CDR1 SGDLS and CDR2 YYNGEE. The CDR3 holds 16 amino acids from the cysteine to the phenylalanine. The only DNA kept is the CDR3, 48 bases in frame from the first base. Regarding this clonotype: Its antigen specificity is not known. No base quality information exists; no much larger clone differs at one position.

Material: PBMCs or a T cell subset sorted from them (not recorded which). This sequence uses TRBV9 and TRBJ2-2; a weak D assignment points to TRBD1 (6 bases agree). The clonotype comes from an adult woman who had mild COVID-19 (a few samples of this study predate the infection). The sample titles of this study are shuffled in the database, so cell type and time point are left out; the donor was told from shared clones. The CDR3 region: CASSVDPTGNTGELFF. The DNA reads as follows: TGTGCCAGCAGCGTAGACCCGACAGGGAACACCGGGGAGCTGTTTTTT. Where the CDR3 stops, the reference TRBV9 and TRBJ2-2 genes take over; the full variable domain is DSGVTQTPKHLITATGQRVTLRCSPRSGDLSVYWYQQSLDQGLQFLIQYYNGEERAKGNILERFSAQQFPDLHSELNLSSLELGDSALYFCASSVDPTGNTGELFFGEGSRLTVL.